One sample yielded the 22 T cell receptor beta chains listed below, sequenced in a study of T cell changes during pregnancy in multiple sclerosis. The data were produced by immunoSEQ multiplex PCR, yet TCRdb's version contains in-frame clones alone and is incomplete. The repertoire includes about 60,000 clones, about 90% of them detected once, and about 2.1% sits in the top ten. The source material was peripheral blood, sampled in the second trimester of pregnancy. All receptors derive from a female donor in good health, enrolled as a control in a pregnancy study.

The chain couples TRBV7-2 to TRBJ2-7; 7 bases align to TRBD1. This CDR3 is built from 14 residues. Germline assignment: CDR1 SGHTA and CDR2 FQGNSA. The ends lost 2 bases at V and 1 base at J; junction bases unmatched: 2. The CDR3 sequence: CASSLRGPSYEQYF. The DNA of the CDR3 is TGTGCCAGCAGCTTAAGGGGGCCATCCTACGAGCAGTACTTC. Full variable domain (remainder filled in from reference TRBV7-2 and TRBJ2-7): GAGVSQSPSNKVTEKGKDVELRCDPISGHTALYWYRQSLGQGLEFLIYFQGNSAPDKSGLPSDRFSAERTGGSVSTLTIQRTQQEDSAVYLCASSLRGPSYEQYFGPGTRLTVT.

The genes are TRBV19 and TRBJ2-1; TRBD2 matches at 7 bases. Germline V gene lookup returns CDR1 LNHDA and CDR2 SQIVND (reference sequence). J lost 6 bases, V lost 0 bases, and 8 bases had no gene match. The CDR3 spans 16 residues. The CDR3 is CASSIDRAGSLNEQFF. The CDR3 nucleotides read TGTGCCAGTAGTATAGATCGAGCGGGGTCCCTCAATGAGCAGTTCTTC.

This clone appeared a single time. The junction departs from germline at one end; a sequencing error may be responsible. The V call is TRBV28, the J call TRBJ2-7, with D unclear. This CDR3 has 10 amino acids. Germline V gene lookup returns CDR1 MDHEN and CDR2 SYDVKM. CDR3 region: CATIDYVQYF. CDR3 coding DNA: TGTGCCACCATAGATTACGTGCAGTACTTC.

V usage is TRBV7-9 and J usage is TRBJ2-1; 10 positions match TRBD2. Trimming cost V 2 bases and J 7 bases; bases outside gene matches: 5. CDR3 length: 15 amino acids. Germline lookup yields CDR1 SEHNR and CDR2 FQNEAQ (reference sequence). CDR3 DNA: TGTGCCAGCAGCTTAAGCGGGGGGGCCTTTAATGAGCAGTTCTTC. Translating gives CASSLSGGAFNEQFF.

For the CDR3, the DNA is TGTGCCAGCAGCCAGAGGCCGGAGGCTTTCTTT. Residues: CASSQRPEAFF. V is TRBV11-2 and J is TRBJ1-1; D is unclear. Germline V gene sequence: CDR1 SGHAT, CDR2 FQNNGV. The CDR3 consists of 11 residues. V shed 5 bases and J shed 11 bases, with 12 bases lying between them.

The CDR3 protein is CASSLTGGRGNQPQHF. The CDR3 DNA follows: TGTGCCAGCAGCTTAACAGGGGGCAGGGGAAATCAGCCCCAGCATTTT. The chain has TRBV11-2 and TRBJ1-5, with 9 bases aligning to TRBD1. Losses at the gene ends were 2 bases for V and 4 bases for J; bases not matched to a gene: 6. Per the germline V gene, CDR1 is SGHAT and CDR2 is FQNNGV. This CDR3 is built from 16 residues.

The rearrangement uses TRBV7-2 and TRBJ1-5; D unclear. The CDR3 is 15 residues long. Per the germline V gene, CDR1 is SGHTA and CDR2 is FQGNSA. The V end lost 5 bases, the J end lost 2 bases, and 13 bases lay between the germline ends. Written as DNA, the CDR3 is TGTGCCAGCAGCCGGAAGGCCGGGGGCAATCAGCCCCAGCATTTT. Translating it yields CASSRKAGGNQPQHF.

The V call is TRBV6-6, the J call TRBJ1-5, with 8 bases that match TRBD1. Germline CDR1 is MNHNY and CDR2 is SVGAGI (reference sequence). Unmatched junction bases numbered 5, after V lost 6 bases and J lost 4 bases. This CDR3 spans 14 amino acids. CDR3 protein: CASSRTGTNQPQHF. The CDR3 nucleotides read TGTGCCAGCAGCAGGACAGGGACTAATCAGCCCCAGCATTTT.

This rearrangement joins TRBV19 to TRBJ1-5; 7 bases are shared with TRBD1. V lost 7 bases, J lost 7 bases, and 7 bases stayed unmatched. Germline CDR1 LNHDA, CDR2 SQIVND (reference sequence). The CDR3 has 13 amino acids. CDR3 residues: CASNPGGNQPQHF. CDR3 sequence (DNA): TGTGCCAGTAATCCAGGGGGAAACCAGCCCCAGCATTTT.

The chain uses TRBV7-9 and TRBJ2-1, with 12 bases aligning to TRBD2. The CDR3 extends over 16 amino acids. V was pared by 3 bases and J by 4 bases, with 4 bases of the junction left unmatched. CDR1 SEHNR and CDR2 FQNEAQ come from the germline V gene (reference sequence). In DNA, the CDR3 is TGTGCCAGCAGCTTCCCACTAGCGGGGGGATACAATGAGCAGTTCTTC. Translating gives CASSFPLAGGYNEQFF. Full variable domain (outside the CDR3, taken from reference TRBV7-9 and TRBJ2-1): DTGVSQNPRHKITKRGQNVTFRCDPISEHNRLYWYRQTLGQGPEFLTYFQNEAQLEKSRLLSDRFSAERPKGSFSTLEIQRTEQGDSAMYLCASSFPLAGGYNEQFFGPGTRLTVL.

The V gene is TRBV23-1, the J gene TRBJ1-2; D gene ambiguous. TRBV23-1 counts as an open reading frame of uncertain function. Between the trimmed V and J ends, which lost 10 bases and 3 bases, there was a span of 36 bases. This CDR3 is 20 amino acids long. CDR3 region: CATTDTLSQSNPVRDYGYTF. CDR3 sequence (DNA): TGCGCCACCACCGACACCTTAAGTCAATCGAACCCGGTGAGGGACTATGGCTACACCTTC.

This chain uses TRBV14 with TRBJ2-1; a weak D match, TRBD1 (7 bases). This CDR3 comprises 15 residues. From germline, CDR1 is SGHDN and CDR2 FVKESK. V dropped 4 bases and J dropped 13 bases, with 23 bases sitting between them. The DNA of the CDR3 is TGTGCCAGCAGCCTTCCCGGACAGGAGGGGAGTGGTCAGTTCTTC. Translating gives CASSLPGQEGSGQFF. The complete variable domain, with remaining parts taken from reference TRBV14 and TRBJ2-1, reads EAGVTQFPSHSVIEKGQTVTLRCDPISGHDNLYWYRRVMGKEIKFLLHFVKESKQDESGMPNNRFLAERTGGTYSTLKVQPAELEDSGVYFCASSLPGQEGSGQFFGPGTRLTVL.

In DNA, the CDR3 is TGCGCCAGCAGGTCGGGTGACGGGACCTACGAGCAGTACTTC. Its protein is CASRSGDGTYEQYF. This chain joins TRBV5-1 and TRBJ2-7; possibly TRBD2 for D (5 bases). CDR1 SGHRS and CDR2 YFSETQ come from the germline V gene. V lost 5 bases and J 2 bases, leaving 14 bases between the germline ends. The CDR3 length is 14 residues.

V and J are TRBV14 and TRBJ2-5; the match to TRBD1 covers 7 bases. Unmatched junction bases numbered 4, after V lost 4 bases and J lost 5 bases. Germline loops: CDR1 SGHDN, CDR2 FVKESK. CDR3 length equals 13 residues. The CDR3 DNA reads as TGTGCCAGCAGCCGGACAGGCGGGGAGACCCAGTACTTC. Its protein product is CASSRTGGETQYF.

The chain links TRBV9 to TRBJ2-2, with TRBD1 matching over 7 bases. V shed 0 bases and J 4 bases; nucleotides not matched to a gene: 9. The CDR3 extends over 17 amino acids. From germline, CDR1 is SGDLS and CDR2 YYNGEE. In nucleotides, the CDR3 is TGTGCCAGCAGCGTAGGTACAGGGGACGATGGCACCGGGGAGCTGTTTTTT. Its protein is CASSVGTGDDGTGELFF.

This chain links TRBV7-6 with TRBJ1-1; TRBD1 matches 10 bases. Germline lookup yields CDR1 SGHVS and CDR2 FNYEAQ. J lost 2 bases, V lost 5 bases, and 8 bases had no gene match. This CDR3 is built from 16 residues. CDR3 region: CASSPRQGADNTEAFF. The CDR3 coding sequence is TGTGCCAGCAGCCCCCGACAGGGGGCGGATAACACTGAAGCTTTCTTT.

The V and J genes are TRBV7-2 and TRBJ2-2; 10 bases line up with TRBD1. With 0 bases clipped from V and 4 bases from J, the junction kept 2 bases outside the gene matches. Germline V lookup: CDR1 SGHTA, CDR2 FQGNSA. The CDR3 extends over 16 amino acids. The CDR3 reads CASSLAGQGGTGELFF. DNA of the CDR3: TGTGCCAGCAGCTTAGCCGGACAGGGGGGCACCGGGGAGCTGTTTTTT.

This chain's CDR3 is CASSRPLTGSSYNSPLHF. The CDR3 nucleotides read TGTGCCAGCAGCCGCCCTTTGACAGGGAGCTCCTATAATTCACCCCTCCACTTT. V and J are TRBV7-9 and TRBJ1-6; 7 bases are a match to TRBD1. The J segment lost 0 bases and the V segment lost 5 bases, leaving 10 bases of the junction unmatched. CDR1 and CDR2 from the germline V gene are SEHNR and FQNEAQ (reference sequence). The CDR3 totals 18 residues.

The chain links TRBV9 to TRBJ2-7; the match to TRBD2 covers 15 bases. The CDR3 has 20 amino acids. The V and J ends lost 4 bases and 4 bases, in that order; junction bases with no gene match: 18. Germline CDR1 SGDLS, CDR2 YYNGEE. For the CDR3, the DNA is TGTGCCAGCAGCACGAGGACTAGCGGGAGGGCCGGGGTACTTAATTACGAGCAGTACTTC. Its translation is CASSTRTSGRAGVLNYEQYF.

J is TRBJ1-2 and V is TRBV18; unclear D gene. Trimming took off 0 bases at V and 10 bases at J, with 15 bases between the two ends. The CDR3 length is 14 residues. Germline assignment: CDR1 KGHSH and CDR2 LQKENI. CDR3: CASSPPEKLEVYTF. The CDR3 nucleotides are TGTGCCAGCTCACCACCAGAAAAATTAGAGGTCTACACCTTC.

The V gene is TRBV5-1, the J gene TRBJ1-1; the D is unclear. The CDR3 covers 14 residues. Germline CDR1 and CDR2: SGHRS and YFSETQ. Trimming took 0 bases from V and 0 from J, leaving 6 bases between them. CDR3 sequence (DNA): TGCGCCAGCAGCTTGGCACAGTTGAACACTGAAGCTTTCTTT. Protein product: CASSLAQLNTEAFF.

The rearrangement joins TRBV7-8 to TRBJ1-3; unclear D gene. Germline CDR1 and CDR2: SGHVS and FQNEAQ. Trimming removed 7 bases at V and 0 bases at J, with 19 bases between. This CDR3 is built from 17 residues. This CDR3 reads CASKPRDLAGSGNTIYF. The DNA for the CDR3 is TGTGCCAGCAAACCCCGCGACTTAGCCGGCTCTGGAAACACCATATATTTT.